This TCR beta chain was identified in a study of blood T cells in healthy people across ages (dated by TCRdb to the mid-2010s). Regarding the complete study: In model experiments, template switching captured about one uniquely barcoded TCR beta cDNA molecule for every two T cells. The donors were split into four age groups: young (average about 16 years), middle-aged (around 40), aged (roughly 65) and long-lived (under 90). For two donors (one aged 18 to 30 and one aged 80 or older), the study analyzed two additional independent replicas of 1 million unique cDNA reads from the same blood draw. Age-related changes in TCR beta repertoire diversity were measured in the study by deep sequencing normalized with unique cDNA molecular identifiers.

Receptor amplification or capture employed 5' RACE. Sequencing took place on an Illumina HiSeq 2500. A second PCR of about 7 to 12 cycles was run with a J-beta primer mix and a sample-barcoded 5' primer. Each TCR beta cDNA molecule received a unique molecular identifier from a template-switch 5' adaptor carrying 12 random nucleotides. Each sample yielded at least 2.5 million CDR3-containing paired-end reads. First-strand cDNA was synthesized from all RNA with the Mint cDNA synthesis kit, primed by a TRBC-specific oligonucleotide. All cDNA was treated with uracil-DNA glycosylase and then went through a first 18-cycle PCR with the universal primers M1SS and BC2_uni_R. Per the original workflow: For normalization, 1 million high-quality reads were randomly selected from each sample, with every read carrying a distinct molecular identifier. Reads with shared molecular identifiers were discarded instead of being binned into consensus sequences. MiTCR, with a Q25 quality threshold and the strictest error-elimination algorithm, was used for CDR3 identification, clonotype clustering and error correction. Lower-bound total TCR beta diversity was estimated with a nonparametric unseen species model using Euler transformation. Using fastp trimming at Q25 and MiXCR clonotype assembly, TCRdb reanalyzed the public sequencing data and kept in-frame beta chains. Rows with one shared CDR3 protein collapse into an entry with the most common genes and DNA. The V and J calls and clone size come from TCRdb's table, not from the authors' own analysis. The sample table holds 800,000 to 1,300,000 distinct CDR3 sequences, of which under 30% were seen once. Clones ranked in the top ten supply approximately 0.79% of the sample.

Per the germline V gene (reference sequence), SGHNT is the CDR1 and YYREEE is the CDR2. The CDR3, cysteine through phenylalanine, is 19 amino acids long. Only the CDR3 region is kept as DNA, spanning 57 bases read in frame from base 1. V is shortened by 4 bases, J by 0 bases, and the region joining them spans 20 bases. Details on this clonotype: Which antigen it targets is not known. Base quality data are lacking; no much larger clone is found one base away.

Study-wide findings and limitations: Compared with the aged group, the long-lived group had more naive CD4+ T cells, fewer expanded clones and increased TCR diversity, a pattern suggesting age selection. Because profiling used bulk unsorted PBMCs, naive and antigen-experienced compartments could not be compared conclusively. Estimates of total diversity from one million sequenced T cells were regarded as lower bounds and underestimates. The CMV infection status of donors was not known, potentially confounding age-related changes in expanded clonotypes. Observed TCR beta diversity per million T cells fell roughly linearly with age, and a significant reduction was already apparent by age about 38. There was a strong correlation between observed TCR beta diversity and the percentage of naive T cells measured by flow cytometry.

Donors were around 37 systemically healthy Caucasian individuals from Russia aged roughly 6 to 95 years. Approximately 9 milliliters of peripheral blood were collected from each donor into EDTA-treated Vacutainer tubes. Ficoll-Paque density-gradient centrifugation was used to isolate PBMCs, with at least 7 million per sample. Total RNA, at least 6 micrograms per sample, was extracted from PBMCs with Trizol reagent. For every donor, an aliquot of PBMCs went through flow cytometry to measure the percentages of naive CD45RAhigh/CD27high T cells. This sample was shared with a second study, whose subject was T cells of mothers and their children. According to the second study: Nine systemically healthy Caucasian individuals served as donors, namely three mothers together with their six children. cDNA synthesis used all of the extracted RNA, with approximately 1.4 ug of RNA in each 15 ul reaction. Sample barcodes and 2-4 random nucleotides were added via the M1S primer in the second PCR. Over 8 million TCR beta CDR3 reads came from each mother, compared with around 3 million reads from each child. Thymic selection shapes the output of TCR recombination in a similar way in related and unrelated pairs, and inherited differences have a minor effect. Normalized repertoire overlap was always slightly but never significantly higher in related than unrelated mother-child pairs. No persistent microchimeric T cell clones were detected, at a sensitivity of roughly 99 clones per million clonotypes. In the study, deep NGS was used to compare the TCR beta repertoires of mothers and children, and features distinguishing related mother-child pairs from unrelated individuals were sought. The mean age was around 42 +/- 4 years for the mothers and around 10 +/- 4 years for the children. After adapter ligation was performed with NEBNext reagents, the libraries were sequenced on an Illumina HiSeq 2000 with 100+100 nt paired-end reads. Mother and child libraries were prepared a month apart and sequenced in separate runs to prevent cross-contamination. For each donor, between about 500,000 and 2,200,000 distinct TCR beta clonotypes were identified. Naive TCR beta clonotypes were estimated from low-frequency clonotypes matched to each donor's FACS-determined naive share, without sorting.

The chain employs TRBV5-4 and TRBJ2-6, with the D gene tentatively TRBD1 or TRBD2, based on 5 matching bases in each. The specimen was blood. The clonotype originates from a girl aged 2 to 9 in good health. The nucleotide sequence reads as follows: TGTGCCAGCAGCCCTGTGAGGGGTCCCGGCCGCTCTGGGGCCAACGTCCTGACTTTC. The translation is CASSPVRGPGRSGANVLTF.